This TCR beta chain was profiled in a study of OX40 agonist ivuxolimab in advanced cancers. The overall study: The study gave patients intravenous ivuxolimab at 0.01 to 10 mg/kg every 2 weeks.

Excluded were patients having autoimmune disease history or systemic immunosuppression. Samples of blood were obtained at baseline, on cycle 4 day 1, and on cycle 7 day 1. A single count supports this clone. This may arise from a read error, as a much more abundant clone is one base away. Additional DNA sequences in this sample encode the identical CDR3. TCRdb keeps only in-frame clones here, not all; method: immunoSEQ multiplex PCR. Seen here are about 75,000 clones, approximately 84% observed once, and the top ten hold roughly 17%. The germline V and J ends were trimmed by 7 bases and 5 bases, with 14 bases remaining between them. The CDR3 spans 13 residues. Germline loops: CDR1 MNHNS, CDR2 SASEGT.

The J gene is TRBJ1-2, the V gene TRBV6-1; no clear D. This receptor was obtained from an adult with an advanced solid tumor such as melanoma, head and neck, liver or kidney cancer. Source: CD4+ or CD8+ T cells sorted from blood, taken in a trial of the OX40 agonist ivuxolimab. The CDR3 DNA follows: TGTGCCAGCATCTTTACAACGAATTATGGCTACACCTTC. This sequence encodes CASIFTTNYGYTF.